This T cell receptor beta chain comes out of a study of cytotoxic CD8 clonotypes in ibrutinib-treated CLL. The table came from immunoSEQ multiplex PCR; TCRdb's copy has only in-frame clones and leaves some out. The table has 150,000 to 200,000 clones, around nine tenths seen once; the top ten hold around 3.1%. The length of the CDR3 is 14 residues. Germline lookup yields CDR1 MNHEY and CDR2 SMNVEV (reference sequence). Deletions cut 4 bases from V and 3 bases from J, with 13 bases between. The sequence was collected from a human donor with chronic lymphocytic leukemia. The rearrangement uses TRBV27 and TRBJ2-7; D unresolved. The specimen comprised PBMCs, sampled at disease progression, from a patient treated with ibrutinib. The CDR3 DNA is TGTGCCAGCAGTTATGGAAGACCTTTCTACGAGCAGTACTTC. This sequence encodes CASSYGRPFYEQYF.